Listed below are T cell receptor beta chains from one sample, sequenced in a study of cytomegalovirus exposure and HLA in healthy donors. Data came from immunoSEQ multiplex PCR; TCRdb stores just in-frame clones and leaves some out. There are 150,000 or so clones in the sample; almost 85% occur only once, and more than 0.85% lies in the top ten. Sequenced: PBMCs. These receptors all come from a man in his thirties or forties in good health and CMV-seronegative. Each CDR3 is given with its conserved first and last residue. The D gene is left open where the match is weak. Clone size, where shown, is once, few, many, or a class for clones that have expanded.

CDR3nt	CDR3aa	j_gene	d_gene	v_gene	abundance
TGCGCCAGCACACAGACAGGGTCTGGAAACACCATATATTTT	CASTQTGSGNTIYF	TRBJ1-3	TRBD1	TRBV5-1	few
TGCGCCAGCAGAGGACTAGCGGGAGGGCCCTACGAGCAGTACTTC	CASRGLAGGPYEQYF	TRBJ2-7	TRBD2	TRBV10-1	.
TGTGCCAGCAGCTTAGGGGGGGGCCCTTACAATGAGCAGTTCTTC	CASSLGGGPYNEQFF	TRBJ2-1	.	TRBV7-9	once
TGCAGCGTTGTGGGTCGGGGGGGAGGCTACGAGCAGTACTTC	CSVVGRGGGYEQYF	TRBJ2-7	TRBD2	TRBV29-1	once
TGTGCCAGCAGGGGGACTTTCTGGGAGACCCAGTACTTC	CASRGTFWETQYF	TRBJ2-5	.	TRBV27	.
TGTGCCAGCAGCTTAATCGGTTTGGATTCACCCCTCCACTTT	CASSLIGLDSPLHF	TRBJ1-6	.	TRBV7-9	.
TGTGCCAGCAGCTCGGACAGTCACAATCAGCCCCAGCATTTT	CASSSDSHNQPQHF	TRBJ1-5	.	TRBV7-9	.
TGTGCCAGCAGTTTTGGGCGGGGGCTCCGATACAATGAGCAGTTCTTC	CASSFGRGLRYNEQFF	TRBJ2-1	.	TRBV28	.
TGTGCCAGCAGCCCCAGGGTTAGCAATCAGCCCCAGCATTTT	CASSPRVSNQPQHF	TRBJ1-5	.	TRBV11-2	.
TGTGCCAGCAGTTTGGGCAGGGGCGGTTATGGCTACACCTTC	CASSLGRGGYGYTF	TRBJ1-2	.	TRBV28	.
TGTGCCAGCAGCTTGGCCCGGGGACAGGGATACACTGAAGCTTTCTTT	CASSLARGQGYTEAFF	TRBJ1-1	TRBD1	TRBV5-4	.
TGTGCCAGTAGTATCTGGGCAGGGTCCTATGGCTACACCTTC	CASSIWAGSYGYTF	TRBJ1-2	.	TRBV19	.
TGTGCCAGCAGCCCCGAGGGGGGGTTCTCCTACGAGCAGTACTTC	CASSPEGGFSYEQYF	TRBJ2-7	.	TRBV6-5	few
TGTGCCAGCACTAAACAGGGGGCCACCTTCGAGACCCAGTACTTC	CASTKQGATFETQYF	TRBJ2-5	TRBD1	TRBV6-5	.
TGTGCCAGCACCACGCGGGGGGGGTCTGGAAACACCATATATTTT	CASTTRGGSGNTIYF	TRBJ1-3	.	TRBV11-2	.
TGCGCCAGCAGCCCGGAGACTTCCTCCTCTCTATACGCGCAGTACTTC	CASSPETSSSLYAQYF	TRBJ2-7	.	TRBV4-1	.
TGTGCCAGCAGAAACGGACTAGCGTGGACAGATACGCAGTATTTT	CASRNGLAWTDTQYF	TRBJ2-3	TRBD2	TRBV6-5	.
TGTGCCAGCACCCATGTGATAGCGGGGTACAATGAGCAGTTCTTC	CASTHVIAGYNEQFF	TRBJ2-1	TRBD2	TRBV13	once
TGTGCCAGCAGCTTGGGACACCGGGGGAACACTGAAGCTTTCTTT	CASSLGHRGNTEAFF	TRBJ1-1	.	TRBV5-4	.
TGTGCCACCAGCAGCGTAGCGGGGGGATTTTCCTACGAGCAGTACTTC	CATSSVAGGFSYEQYF	TRBJ2-7	TRBD2	TRBV15	.
TGTGCCAGCAGGCTAGCGGGAGGGCCTATATACGAGCAGTACTTC	CASRLAGGPIYEQYF	TRBJ2-7	TRBD2	TRBV6-5	.
TGTGCCAGCAGCCTCCAACAGGGTGCTACCGGGGAGCTGTTTTTT	CASSLQQGATGELFF	TRBJ2-2	.	TRBV5-4	.
TGCGCCAGCAGCTTAAGGCCGGGACTAGCGGACATATCTTTCCGAGGGGCTTACGAGCAGTACTTC	CASSLRPGLADISFRGAYEQYF	TRBJ2-7	TRBD2	TRBV5-1	.
TGTGCCAGTAGTATAACGGAGGGCTACACCTTC	CASSITEGYTF	TRBJ1-2	.	TRBV19	.
TGTGCCAGCAGCCTCTTCGATGGACTAGCGGGAACCAATGAGCAGTTCTTC	CASSLFDGLAGTNEQFF	TRBJ2-1	TRBD2	TRBV14	.
TGCGCCAGCAGAGCGGGGGCCAAAAACATTCAGTACTTC	CASRAGAKNIQYF	TRBJ2-4	TRBD2	TRBV10-2	.
TGTGCCAGCAGTGAAGCGATTTATGGAGGTACGCAGTATTTT	CASSEAIYGGTQYF	TRBJ2-3	.	TRBV6-1	.
TGCAGCGTCCGTCATGGTGGCAGGGCCTACTACGAGCAGTACTTC	CSVRHGGRAYYEQYF	TRBJ2-7	.	TRBV29-1	.
TGTGCCAGCAGCCCACTAGGGGAGCCGGGACTAGCGGGGTACGAGCAGTACTTC	CASSPLGEPGLAGYEQYF	TRBJ2-7	TRBD2	TRBV13	.
TGTGCCAGTAGTTTATGGGACAGTGGAGCCTCCTACGAGCAGTACTTC	CASSLWDSGASYEQYF	TRBJ2-7	TRBD1	TRBV19	.
TGTGCCAGCAGCCAAGAAGGAACCGGGAGCAAGTTCTTC	CASSQEGTGSKFF	TRBJ2-1	.	TRBV4-2	.
TGTGCCAGCAGCCCGGAGACAGGGTATGGCTACACCTTC	CASSPETGYGYTF	TRBJ1-2	TRBD1	TRBV7-8	.
TGTGCCATCAGGGGGACAGGGGAGACCACTGAAGCTTTCTTT	CAIRGTGETTEAFF	TRBJ1-1	TRBD1	TRBV10-3	.
TGCAGCGTTGAAGACTACAGGGGGGAAAAACTGTTTTTT	CSVEDYRGEKLFF	TRBJ1-4	TRBD1	TRBV29-1	.
TGTGCCAGCAGGGTAGTAGCGCGTGCCACAGATACGCAGTATTTT	CASRVVARATDTQYF	TRBJ2-3	.	TRBV27	once
TGTGCCAGCAGCTTATCACGGGCGGGCCCTAGCACAGATACGCAGTATTTT	CASSLSRAGPSTDTQYF	TRBJ2-3	.	TRBV7-6	.
TGTGCCAGCAGTTTATCGGGGCGGAGCTATGGCTACACCTTC	CASSLSGRSYGYTF	TRBJ1-2	.	TRBV27	.
TGTGCCAGCAGGAGGACAGGGGGGAATTCACCCCTCCACTTT	CASRRTGGNSPLHF	TRBJ1-6	TRBD1	TRBV6-5	.
TGCGCCAGCAGCCAAGCTAGCGGGAGCTCCGAGCAGTACTTC	CASSQASGSSEQYF	TRBJ2-7	TRBD2	TRBV4-3	.
TGTGCCAGCAGCTTAGTGCGGGGGGGGCTCTTCAATGAGCAGTTCTTC	CASSLVRGGLFNEQFF	TRBJ2-1	TRBD2	TRBV7-9	.
TGTGCCAGTAGTTCTCGACAGGGGGCATACGGGGAGCTGTTTTTT	CASSSRQGAYGELFF	TRBJ2-2	TRBD1	TRBV19	once
TGTGCCACCGTACAGACAGCGGGCACTGAAGCTTTCTTT	CATVQTAGTEAFF	TRBJ1-1	.	TRBV6-1	.
TGTGCCAGCAGTTGGGGGAGGGAAGATACGCAGTATTTT	CASSWGREDTQYF	TRBJ2-3	TRBD2	TRBV27	.
TGTGCCAGCTCTGCCTCCGGGGGAAAAGGGGTAGCTTTCTTT	CASSASGGKGVAFF	TRBJ1-1	.	TRBV9	.